This T cell receptor (beta chain) was documented in a study of cytomegalovirus exposure and HLA in healthy donors. Study outcomes and limitations: The Asian-associated ancestry cluster reportedly had fewer N-insertions than the roughly 670-donor mean in a later analysis. In a later analysis, TCR beta V- and J-gene trimming was associated with a missense DCLRE1C variant.

Those who donated were healthy bone marrow donors. Donors counted as nominally healthy when sampled, yet unrecorded immune exposures were likely. Primers: 60 Vbeta forward and 13 Jbeta reverse. Using immunoSEQ multiplex PCR, the repertoire was profiled, and TCRdb retains in-frame clones only, with some absent. The sample records about 140,000 clones, approximately 77% being singletons. The CDR3 is 16 residues long. Trimming took 4 bases from V and 3 from J, leaving 19 bases between them. Per the germline V gene, CDR1 is SGHNT and CDR2 is YYREEE (reference sequence). As regards this clone: As yet, its antigen is unknown.

The sample consisted of PBMCs. The chain combines TRBV5-4 with TRBJ1-1; possibly TRBD1 for D (5 bases). The receptor was isolated from a woman aged 50 to 60 in good health and CMV-seronegative. The DNA of the CDR3 is TGTGCCAGCAGCCGAAGCATCAGGGTTTCGTACACTGAAGCTTTCTTT. This sequence encodes CASSRSIRVSYTEAFF.